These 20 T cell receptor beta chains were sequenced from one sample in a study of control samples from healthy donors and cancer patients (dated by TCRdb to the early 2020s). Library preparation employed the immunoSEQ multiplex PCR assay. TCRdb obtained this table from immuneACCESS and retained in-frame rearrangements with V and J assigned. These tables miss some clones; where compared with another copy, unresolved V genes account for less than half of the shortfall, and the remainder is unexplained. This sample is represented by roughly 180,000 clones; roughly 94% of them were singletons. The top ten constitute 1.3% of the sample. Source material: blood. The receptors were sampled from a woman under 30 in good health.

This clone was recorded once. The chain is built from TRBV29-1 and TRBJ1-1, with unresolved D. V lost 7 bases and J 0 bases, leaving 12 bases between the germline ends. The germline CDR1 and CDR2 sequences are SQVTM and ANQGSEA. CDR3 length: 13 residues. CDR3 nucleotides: TGCAGCGGCTTCGTTCCACTGAACACTGAAGCTTTCTTT. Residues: CSGFVPLNTEAFF.

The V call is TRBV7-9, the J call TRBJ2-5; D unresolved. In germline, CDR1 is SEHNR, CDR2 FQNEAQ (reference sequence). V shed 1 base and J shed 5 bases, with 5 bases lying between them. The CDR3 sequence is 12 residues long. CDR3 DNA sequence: TGTGCCAGCAGCTTAGGGCCCGAGACCCAGTACTTC. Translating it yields CASSLGPETQYF.

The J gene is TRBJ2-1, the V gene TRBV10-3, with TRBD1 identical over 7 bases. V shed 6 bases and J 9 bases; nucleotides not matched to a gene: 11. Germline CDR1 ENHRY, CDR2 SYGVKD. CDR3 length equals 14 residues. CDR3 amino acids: CAIRMGQGVFEQFF. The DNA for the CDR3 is TGTGCCATCAGGATGGGGCAGGGGGTGTTTGAGCAGTTCTTC.

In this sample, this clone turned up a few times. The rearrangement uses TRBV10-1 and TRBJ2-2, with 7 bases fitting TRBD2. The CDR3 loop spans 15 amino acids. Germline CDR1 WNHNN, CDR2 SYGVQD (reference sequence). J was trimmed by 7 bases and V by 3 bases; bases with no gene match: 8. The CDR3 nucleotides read TGCGCCAGCAGTGATAGGCTAGCGGCGGACGGGGAGCTGTTTTTT. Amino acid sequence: CASSDRLAADGELFF.

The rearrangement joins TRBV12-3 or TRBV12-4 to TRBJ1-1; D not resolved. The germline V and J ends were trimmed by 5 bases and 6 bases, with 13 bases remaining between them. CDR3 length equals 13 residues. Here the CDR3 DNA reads TGTGCCAGCAGTAACACCCGGAGCGCTGAAGCTTTCTTT. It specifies CASSNTRSAEAFF.

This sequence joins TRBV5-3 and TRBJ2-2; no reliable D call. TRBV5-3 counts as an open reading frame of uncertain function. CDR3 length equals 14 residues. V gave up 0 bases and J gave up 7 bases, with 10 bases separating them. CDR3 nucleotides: TGTGCCAGAAGCTTGGTTCGACGGCACGGGGAGCTGTTTTTT. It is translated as CARSLVRRHGELFF.

The CDR3 here is CASSTDRENTEAFF. The CDR3 DNA follows: TGTGCCAGTAGCACCGACAGGGAGAACACTGAAGCTTTCTTT. The V call is TRBV19, the J call TRBJ1-1; 7 bases line up with TRBD1. Losses at the gene ends were 6 bases for V and 1 base for J; bases not matched to a gene: 5. Germline-derived CDR1 and CDR2 are LNHDA and SQIVND (reference sequence). This CDR3 has 14 residues.

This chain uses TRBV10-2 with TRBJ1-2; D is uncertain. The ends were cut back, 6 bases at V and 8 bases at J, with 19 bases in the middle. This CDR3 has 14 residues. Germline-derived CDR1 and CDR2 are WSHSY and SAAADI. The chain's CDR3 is CASSGPRLLEGYTF. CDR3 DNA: TGCGCCAGCAGCGGACCCCGGCTCCTAGAAGGCTACACCTTC.

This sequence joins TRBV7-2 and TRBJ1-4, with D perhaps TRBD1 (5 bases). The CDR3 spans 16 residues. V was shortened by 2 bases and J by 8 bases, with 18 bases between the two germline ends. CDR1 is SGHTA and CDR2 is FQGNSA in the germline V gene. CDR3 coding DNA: TGTGCCAGCAGCTTAAATGGGCTTGGGGGAGAGGAAAAACTGTTTTTT. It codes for CASSLNGLGGEEKLFF.

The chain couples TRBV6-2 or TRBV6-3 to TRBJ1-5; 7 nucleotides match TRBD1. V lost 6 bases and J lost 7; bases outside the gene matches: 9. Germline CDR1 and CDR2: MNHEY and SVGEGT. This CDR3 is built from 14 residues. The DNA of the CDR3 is TGTGCCAGCAGCCGGTCAGGGGGAGCCCAGCCCCAGCATTTT. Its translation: CASSRSGGAQPQHF.

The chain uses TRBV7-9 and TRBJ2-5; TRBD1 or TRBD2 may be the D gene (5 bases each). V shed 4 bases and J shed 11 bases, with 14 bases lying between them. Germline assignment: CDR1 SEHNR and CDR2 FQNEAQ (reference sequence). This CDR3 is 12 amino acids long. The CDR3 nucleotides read TGTGCCAGCAGCTCCGCCGGGACCCTTCAGTACTTC. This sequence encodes CASSSAGTLQYF.

The CDR3 bases are TGTGCCAGCAGCTTGTACCCCGGGACATTCGCTAGGGAGCTGTTTTTT. Residues: CASSLYPGTFARELFF. This chain connects TRBV7-2 to TRBJ2-2; possible D gene TRBD1, 6 bases. The germline V and J ends were trimmed by 3 bases and 9 bases, with 20 bases remaining between them. The CDR3 is 16 residues long. From germline, CDR1 is SGHTA and CDR2 FQGNSA.

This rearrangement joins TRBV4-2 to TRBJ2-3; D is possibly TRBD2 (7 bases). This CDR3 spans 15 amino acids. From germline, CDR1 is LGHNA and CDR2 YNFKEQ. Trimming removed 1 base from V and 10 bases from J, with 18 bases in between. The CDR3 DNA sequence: TGTGCCAGCAGCCAAGTAAGGGGGAGGGAAGGAGCGCAGTATTTT. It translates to CASSQVRGREGAQYF.

This chain's CDR3 is CAIQGVRQPQHF. As DNA, the CDR3 is TGTGCCATACAGGGGGTTCGTCAGCCCCAGCATTTT. The chain joins TRBV10-3 to TRBJ1-5; 8 bases match TRBD1. V lost 9 bases, J lost 6 bases, and 4 bases stayed unmatched. CDR1 is ENHRY, CDR2 SYGVKD, per germline. The CDR3 covers 12 residues.

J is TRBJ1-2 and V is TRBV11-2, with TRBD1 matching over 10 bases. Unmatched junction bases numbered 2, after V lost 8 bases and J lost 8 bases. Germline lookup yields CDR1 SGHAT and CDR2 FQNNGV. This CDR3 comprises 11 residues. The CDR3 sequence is CASGTGAGYTF. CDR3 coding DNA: TGTGCCAGCGGGACAGGGGCCGGCTACACCTTC.

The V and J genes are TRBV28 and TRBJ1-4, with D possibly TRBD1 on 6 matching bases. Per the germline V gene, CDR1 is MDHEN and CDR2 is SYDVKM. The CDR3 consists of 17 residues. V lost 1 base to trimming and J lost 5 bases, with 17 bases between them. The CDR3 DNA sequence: TGTGCCAGCAGTTTATATTGGAGGGGGACACTGAATGAAAAACTGTTTTTT. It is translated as CASSLYWRGTLNEKLFF.

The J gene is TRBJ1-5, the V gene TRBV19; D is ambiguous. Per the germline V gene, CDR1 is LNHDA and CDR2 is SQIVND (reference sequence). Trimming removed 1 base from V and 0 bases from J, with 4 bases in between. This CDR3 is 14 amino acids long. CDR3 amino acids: CASSIVSSNQPQHF. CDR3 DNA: TGTGCCAGTAGTATAGTTAGTAGCAATCAGCCCCAGCATTTT.

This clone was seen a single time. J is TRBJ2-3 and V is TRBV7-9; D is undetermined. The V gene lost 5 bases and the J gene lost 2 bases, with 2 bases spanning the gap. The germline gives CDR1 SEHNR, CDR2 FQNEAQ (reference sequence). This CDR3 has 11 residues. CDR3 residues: CASSNTDTQYF. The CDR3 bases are TGTGCCAGCAGCAACACAGATACGCAGTATTTT.

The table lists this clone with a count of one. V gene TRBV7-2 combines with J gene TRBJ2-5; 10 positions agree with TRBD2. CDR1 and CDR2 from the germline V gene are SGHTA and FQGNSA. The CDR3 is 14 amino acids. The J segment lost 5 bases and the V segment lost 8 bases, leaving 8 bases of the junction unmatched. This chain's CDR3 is CASRVAGGMETQYF. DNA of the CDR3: TGTGCCAGCCGAGTAGCGGGGGGCATGGAGACCCAGTACTTC.

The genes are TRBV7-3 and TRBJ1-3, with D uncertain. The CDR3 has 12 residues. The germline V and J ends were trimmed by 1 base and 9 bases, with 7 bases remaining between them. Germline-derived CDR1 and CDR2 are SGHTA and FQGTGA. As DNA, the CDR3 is TGTGCCAGCAGCTTAAGGGGAGGCACCATATATTTT. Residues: CASSLRGGTIYF.